These 5 T cell receptor beta chains came from one sample sequenced in a study of identical twins. TCRdb independently ran MiXCR on the 5' RACE reads; one entry per CDR3 protein. The table has around 340,000 distinct CDR3 sequences, roughly 12% seen once. These data also formed part of another study, on yellow fever vaccine responses in identical twins.

Sequencing used CD8+ T cells sorted from blood. These receptors were collected from a young woman in good health.

There are a few counts of this clonotype. The chain uses TRBV6-1 and TRBJ1-1; D gene unclear. The CDR3 contains 14 residues. The V gene lost 10 bases and the J gene lost 4 bases, with 19 bases spanning the gap. In germline, CDR1 is MNHNS, CDR2 SASEGT. CDR3 nucleotide sequence: TGTGCCACCTGTACCCTTACAGCGGCCACTGAAGCTTTCTTT. Encoded protein: CATCTLTAATEAFF.

In this sample, this clonotype turned up a few times. This sequence joins TRBV10-3 and TRBJ2-7; 7 bases agree with TRBD1. The germline V gene encodes CDR1 ENHRY and CDR2 SYGVKD. V shed 3 bases, J shed 3 bases, and the junction held 8 bases outside the gene matches. The length of the CDR3 is 15 residues. The CDR3 DNA is TGTGCCATCAGTGAAACCACAGGGGATCGCTACGAGCAGTACTTC. It is translated as CAISETTGDRYEQYF.

This clonotype appeared a few times. J is TRBJ2-1 and V is TRBV6-1; D uncertain. The germline V gene has CDR1 MNHNS and CDR2 SASEGT. Trimming shortened V by 10 bases and J by 0 bases, and 10 bases separated the two germline ends. The CDR3 length is 13 residues. CDR3 nucleotide sequence: TGTGCCACCTCGGTGAGCTCCTACAATGAGCAGTTCTTC. Its protein product is CATSVSSYNEQFF.

This clonotype was seen only a few times. The chain couples TRBV7-9 to TRBJ2-5; D gene uncertain. This CDR3 comprises 15 residues. The V end was cut by 1 base, the J end by 5 bases, with 14 bases between. Germline V gene sequence: CDR1 SEHNR, CDR2 FQNEAQ (reference sequence). The chain's CDR3 is CASSLGYARAETQYF. The DNA of the CDR3 is TGTGCCAGCAGCTTAGGGTACGCAAGAGCGGAGACCCAGTACTTC. Full variable domain (remainder filled in from reference TRBV7-9 and TRBJ2-5): DTGVSQNPRHKITKRGQNVTFRCDPISEHNRLYWYRQTLGQGPEFLTYFQNEAQLEKSRLLSDRFSAERPKGSFSTLEIQRTEQGDSAMYLCASSLGYARAETQYFGPGTRLLVL.

This clonotype was counted between two and nine times. This sequence joins TRBV28 and TRBJ2-7, with a possible D match to TRBD2 (6 bases). The germline V gene has CDR1 MDHEN and CDR2 SYDVKM. V lost 3 bases and J lost 2, with 11 bases in between. The CDR3 loop spans 14 amino acids. This CDR3 is CASSFFGSAYEQYF. The CDR3 DNA follows: TGTGCCAGCAGTTTTTTCGGGAGTGCCTACGAGCAGTACTTC.